This is a list of T cell receptor beta chains from one sample in a study of identical twins. TCRdb reanalysed the 5' RACE reads using MiXCR and keeps one entry per CDR3 protein. Here the sample spans around 250,000 distinct CDR3 sequences, about 12% being singletons. This same sample was also taken into another study, of yellow fever vaccine responses in identical twins.

The sample was memory (CD45RO+) T cells sorted from blood. The receptors were gathered from a woman aged 18 to 35 in good health. Both conserved end residues are part of each CDR3. The order of the fields is D gene, V gene, clone size, J gene, CDR3 protein, CDR3 DNA. D genes are given only for firm matches. Clone size is stated in some rows and not others, as once, few, many or a class when expanded.

d_call: TRBD1; v_call: TRBV28; clone_size: -; j_call: TRBJ2-7; cdr3_aa: CASSSTTGGSYEQYF; cdr3_nt: TGTGCCAGCAGTTCCACTACAGGGGGCTCCTACGAGCAGTACTTC
d_call: -; v_call: TRBV29-1; clone_size: few; j_call: TRBJ2-1; cdr3_aa: CSVDTGINEQFF; cdr3_nt: TGCAGCGTTGATACGGGGATCAATGAGCAGTTCTTC
d_call: -; v_call: TRBV28; clone_size: -; j_call: TRBJ2-1; cdr3_aa: CASSTILSSYNEQFF; cdr3_nt: TGTGCCAGCAGTACAATACTGAGCTCCTACAATGAGCAGTTCTTC
d_call: -; v_call: TRBV12-3/TRBV12-4; clone_size: few; j_call: TRBJ2-7; cdr3_aa: CASSFSGEDSYEQYF; cdr3_nt: TGTGCCAGCAGTTTTTCGGGGGAGGACTCCTACGAGCAGTACTTC
d_call: TRBD2; v_call: TRBV10-3; clone_size: few; j_call: TRBJ2-7; cdr3_aa: CASKLAGGGEQYF; cdr3_nt: TGTGCCAGTAAACTAGCGGGAGGTGGCGAGCAGTACTTC
d_call: -; v_call: TRBV14; clone_size: few; j_call: TRBJ2-7; cdr3_aa: CASSQDSYQSF; cdr3_nt: TGTGCCAGCAGCCAAGATTCCTACCAGTCCTTC
d_call: TRBD2; v_call: TRBV5-4; clone_size: few; j_call: TRBJ2-1; cdr3_aa: CASSLDGSGYNNEQFF; cdr3_nt: TGTGCCAGCAGCTTGGATGGTAGCGGGTATAACAATGAGCAGTTCTTC
d_call: TRBD1; v_call: TRBV18; clone_size: few; j_call: TRBJ2-7; cdr3_aa: CASSTTGGYEQYF; cdr3_nt: TGTGCCAGCTCAACGACAGGGGGCTACGAGCAGTACTTC
d_call: TRBD2; v_call: TRBV27; clone_size: -; j_call: TRBJ2-1; cdr3_aa: CASAGTSGSYNEQFF; cdr3_nt: TGTGCCAGCGCCGGGACTAGCGGGAGTTACAATGAGCAGTTCTTC
d_call: -; v_call: TRBV25-1; clone_size: -; j_call: TRBJ1-2; cdr3_aa: CASSDLQGYGYTF; cdr3_nt: TGTGCCAGCAGTGACCTGCAGGGCTATGGCTACACCTTC
d_call: TRBD1; v_call: TRBV6-1; clone_size: many; j_call: TRBJ1-1; cdr3_aa: CASKTGTENTEAFF; cdr3_nt: TGTGCCAGCAAAACCGGGACAGAGAACACTGAAGCTTTCTTT
d_call: -; v_call: TRBV6-2/TRBV6-3; clone_size: -; j_call: TRBJ1-1; cdr3_aa: CASSDPSVNTEAFF; cdr3_nt: TGTGCCAGCAGCGATCCGAGCGTGAACACTGAAGCTTTCTTT
d_call: -; v_call: TRBV10-3; clone_size: many; j_call: TRBJ1-1; cdr3_aa: CAISERGENTEAFF; cdr3_nt: TGTGCCATCAGTGAACGGGGTGAGAACACTGAAGCTTTCTTT